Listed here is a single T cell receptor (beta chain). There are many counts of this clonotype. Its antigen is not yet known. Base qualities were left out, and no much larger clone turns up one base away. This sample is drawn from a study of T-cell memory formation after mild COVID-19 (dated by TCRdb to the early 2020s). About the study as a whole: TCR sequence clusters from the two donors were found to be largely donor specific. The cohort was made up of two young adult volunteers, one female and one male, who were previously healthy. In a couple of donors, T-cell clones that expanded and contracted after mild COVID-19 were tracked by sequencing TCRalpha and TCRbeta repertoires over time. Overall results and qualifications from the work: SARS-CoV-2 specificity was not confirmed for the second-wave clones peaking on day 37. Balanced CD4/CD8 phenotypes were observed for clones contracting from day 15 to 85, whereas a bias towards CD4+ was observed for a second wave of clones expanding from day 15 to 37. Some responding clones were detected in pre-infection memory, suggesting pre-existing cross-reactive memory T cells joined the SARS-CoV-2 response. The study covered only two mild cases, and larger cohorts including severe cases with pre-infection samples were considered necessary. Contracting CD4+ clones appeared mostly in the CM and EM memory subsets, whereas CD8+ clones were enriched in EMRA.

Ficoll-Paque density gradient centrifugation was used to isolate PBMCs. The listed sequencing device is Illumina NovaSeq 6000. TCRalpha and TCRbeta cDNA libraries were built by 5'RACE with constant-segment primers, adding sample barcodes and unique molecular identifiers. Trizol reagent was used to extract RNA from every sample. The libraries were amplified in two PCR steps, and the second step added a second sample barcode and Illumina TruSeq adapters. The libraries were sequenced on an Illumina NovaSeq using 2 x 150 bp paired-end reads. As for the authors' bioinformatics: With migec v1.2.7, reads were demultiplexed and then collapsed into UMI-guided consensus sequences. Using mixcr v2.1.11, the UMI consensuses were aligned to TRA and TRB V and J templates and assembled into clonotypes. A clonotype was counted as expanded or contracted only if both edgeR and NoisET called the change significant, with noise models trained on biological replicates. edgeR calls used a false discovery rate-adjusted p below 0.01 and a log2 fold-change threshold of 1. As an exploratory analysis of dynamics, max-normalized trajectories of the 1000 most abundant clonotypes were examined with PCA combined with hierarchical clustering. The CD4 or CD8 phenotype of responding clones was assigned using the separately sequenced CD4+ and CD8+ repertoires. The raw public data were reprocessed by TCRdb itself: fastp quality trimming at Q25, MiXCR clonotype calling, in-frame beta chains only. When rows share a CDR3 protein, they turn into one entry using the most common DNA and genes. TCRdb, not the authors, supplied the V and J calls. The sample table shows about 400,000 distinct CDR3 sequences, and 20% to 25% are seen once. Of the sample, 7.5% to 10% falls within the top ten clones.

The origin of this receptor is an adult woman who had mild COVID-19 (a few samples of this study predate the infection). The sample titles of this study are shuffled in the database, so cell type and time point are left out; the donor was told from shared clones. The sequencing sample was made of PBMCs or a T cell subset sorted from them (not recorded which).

The bases are TGCAGTGCTGCAGACCCCAGTCAGCAGTTCTTC. Its protein reads: CSAADPSQQFF. The receptor chain draws on TRBV20-1 and TRBJ2-1; the D gene cannot be resolved reliably. V is reduced by 5 bases and J by 11 bases, leaving a spacing of 13 bases between them. Including cysteine and phenylalanine, the CDR3 has 11 amino acids. Only CDR3 DNA remains: 33 bases, in frame from the first base. The germline V gene (reference sequence) specifies DFQATT as CDR1 and SNEGSKA as CDR2.